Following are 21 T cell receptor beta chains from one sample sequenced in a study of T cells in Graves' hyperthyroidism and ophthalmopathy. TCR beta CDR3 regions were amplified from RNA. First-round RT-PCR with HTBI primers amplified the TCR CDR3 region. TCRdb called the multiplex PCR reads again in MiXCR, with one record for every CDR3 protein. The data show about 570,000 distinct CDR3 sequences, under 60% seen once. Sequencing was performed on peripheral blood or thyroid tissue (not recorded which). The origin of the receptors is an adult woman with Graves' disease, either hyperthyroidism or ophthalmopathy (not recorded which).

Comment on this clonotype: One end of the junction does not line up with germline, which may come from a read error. Here the CDR3 DNA reads TGCAGTGCTATCGGCGGGGAAGGCACCGGGGAGCTGTACTTC. It encodes CSAIGGEGTGELYF. The chain joins TRBV20-1 to TRBJ2-7, with D perhaps matching TRBD2 (6 bases). The CDR3 is made up of 14 amino acids. Germline loops: CDR1 DFQATT, CDR2 SNEGSKA (reference sequence).

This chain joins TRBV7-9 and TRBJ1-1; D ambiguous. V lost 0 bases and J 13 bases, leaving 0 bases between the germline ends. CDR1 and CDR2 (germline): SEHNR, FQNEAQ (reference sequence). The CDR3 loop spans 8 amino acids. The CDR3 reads CASSLAFF. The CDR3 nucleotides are TGTGCCAGCAGCTTAGCTTTCTTT.

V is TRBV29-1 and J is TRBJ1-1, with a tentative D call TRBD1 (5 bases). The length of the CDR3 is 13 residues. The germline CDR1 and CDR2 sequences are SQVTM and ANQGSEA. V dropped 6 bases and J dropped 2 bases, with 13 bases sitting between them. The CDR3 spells CSVPSGGNTEAFF. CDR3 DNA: TGCAGCGTCCCGTCCGGGGGAAACACTGAAGCTTTCTTT.

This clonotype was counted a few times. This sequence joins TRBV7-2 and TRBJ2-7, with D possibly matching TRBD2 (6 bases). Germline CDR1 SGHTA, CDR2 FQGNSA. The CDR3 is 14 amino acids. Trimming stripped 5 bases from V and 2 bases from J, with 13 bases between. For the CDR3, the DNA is TGTGCCAGCAGCCCCCTGAGGGAGGCCTACGAGCAGTACTTC. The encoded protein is CASSPLREAYEQYF.

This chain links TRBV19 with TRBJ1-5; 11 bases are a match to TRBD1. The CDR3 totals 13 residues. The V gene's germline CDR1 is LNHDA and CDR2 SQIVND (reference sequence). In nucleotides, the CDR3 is TGTGCTAGGAGTGGGACAGGGGGTACGCCCCAGCATTTT. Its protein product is CARSGTGGTPQHF.

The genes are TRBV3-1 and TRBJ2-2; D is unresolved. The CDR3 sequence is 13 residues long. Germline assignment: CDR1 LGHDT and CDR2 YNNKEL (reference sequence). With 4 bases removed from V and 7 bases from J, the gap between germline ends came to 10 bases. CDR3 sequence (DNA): TGTGCCAGCAGCCCGTCTCGTAGCGGGGAGCTGTTTTTT. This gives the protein CASSPSRSGELFF.

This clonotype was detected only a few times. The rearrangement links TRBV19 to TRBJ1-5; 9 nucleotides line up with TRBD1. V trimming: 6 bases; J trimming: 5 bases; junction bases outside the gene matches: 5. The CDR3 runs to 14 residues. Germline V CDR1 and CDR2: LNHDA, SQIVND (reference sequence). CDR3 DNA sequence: TGTGCCAGTAGACCGGGACAGGGTTATCAGCCCCAGCATTTT. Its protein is CASRPGQGYQPQHF.

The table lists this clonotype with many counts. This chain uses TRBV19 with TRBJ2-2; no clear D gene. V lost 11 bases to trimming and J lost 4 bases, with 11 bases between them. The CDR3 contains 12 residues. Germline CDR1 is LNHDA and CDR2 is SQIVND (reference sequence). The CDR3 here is CACARITGELFF. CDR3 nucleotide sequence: TGTGCCTGCGCCAGGATCACCGGGGAGCTGTTTTTT.

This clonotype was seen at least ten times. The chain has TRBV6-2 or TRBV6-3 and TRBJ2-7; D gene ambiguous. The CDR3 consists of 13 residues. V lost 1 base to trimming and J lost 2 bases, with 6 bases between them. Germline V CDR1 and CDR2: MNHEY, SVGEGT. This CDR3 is CASSYLATYEQYF. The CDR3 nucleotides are TGTGCCAGCAGTTACTTGGCTACCTACGAGCAGTACTTC.

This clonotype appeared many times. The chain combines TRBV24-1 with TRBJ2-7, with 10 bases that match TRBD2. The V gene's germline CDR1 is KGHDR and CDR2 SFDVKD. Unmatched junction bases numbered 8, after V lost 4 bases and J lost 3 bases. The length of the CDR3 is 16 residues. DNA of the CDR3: TGTGCCACCAGTGACCCTAGCGGGAGTGCCATCTACGAGCAGTACTTC. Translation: CATSDPSGSAIYEQYF.

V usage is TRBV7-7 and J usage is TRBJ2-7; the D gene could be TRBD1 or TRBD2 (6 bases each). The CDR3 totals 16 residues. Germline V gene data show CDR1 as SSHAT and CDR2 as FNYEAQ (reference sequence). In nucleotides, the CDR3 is TGTGCTAGCTTCGCCTGGTTTTGGGGGGCCGACTACGAGCAGTACTTC. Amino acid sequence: CASFAWFWGADYEQYF.

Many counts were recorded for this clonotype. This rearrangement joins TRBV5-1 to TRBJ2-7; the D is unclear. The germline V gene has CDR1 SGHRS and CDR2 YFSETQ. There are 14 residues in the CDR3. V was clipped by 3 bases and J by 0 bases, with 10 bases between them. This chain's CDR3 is CASSSGVSSYEQYF. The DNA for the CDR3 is TGCGCCAGCAGCTCAGGAGTTAGCTCCTACGAGCAGTACTTC. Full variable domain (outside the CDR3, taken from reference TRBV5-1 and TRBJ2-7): KAGVTQTPRYLIKTRGQQVTLSCSPISGHRSVSWYQQTPGQGLQFLFEYFSETQRNKGNFPGRFSGRQFSNSRSEMNVSTLELGDSALYLCASSSGVSSYEQYFGPGTRLTVT.

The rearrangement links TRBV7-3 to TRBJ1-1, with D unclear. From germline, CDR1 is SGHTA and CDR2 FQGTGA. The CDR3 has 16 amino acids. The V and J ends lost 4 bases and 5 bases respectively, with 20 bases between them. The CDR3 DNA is TGTGCCAGCAGCTCGCGTATGGGCGCTGGGGAAACTGAAGCTTTCTTT. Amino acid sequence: CASSSRMGAGETEAFF.

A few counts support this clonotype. CDR3 in DNA: TGCAGCGTTGATGGGACGCGCACTGAAGCTTTCTTT. Protein sequence: CSVDGTRTEAFF. The chain uses TRBV29-1 and TRBJ1-1, with D maybe TRBD1 (5 bases). Germline V gene lookup returns CDR1 SQVTM and CDR2 ANQGSEA. V was pared by 3 bases and J by 4 bases, with 9 bases between. This CDR3 is 12 amino acids long. Full variable domain (remainder filled in from reference TRBV29-1 and TRBJ1-1): SAVISQKPSRDICQRGTSLTIQCQVDSQVTMMFWYRQQPGQSLTLIATANQGSEATYESGFVIDKFPISRPNLTFSTLTVSNMSPEDSSIYLCSVDGTRTEAFFGQGTRLTVV.

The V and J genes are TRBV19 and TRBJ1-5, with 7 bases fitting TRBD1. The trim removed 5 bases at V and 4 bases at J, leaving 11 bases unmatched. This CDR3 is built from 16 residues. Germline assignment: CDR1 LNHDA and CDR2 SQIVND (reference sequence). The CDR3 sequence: CASSPTGTERNQPQHF. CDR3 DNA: TGTGCCAGTAGTCCCACCGGGACAGAAAGGAATCAGCCCCAGCATTTT.

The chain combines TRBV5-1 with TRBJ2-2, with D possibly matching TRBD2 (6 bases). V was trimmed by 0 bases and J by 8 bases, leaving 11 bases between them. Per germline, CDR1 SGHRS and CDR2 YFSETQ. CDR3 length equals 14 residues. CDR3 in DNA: TGCGCCAGCAGCTTGGGAACGGACTATGGGGAGCTGTTTTTT. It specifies CASSLGTDYGELFF.

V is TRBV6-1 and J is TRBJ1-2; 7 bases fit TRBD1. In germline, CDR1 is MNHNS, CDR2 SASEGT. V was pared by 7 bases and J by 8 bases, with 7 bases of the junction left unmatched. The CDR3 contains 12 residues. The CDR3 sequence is CASIGDSFGYTF. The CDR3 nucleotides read TGTGCCAGCATTGGGGACAGCTTCGGCTACACCTTC.

The DNA of the CDR3 is TGTGCCAGCAGTTCACCCACAGGGGAAGGTCAGCCCCAGCATTTT. This gives the protein CASSSPTGEGQPQHF. The chain combines TRBV19 with TRBJ1-5; TRBD1 matches 7 bases. This CDR3 has 15 amino acids. Trimming took 9 bases from V and 6 from J; bases not matched to a gene: 14. The germline V gene encodes CDR1 LNHDA and CDR2 SQIVND (reference sequence).

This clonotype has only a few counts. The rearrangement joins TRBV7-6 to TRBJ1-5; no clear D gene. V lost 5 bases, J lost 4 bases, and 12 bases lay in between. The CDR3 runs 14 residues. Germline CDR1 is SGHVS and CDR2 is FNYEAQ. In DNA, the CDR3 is TGTGCCAGCAGCCTAGTTGACACGAATCAGCCCCAGCATTTT. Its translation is CASSLVDTNQPQHF. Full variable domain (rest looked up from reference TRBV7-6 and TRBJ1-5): GAGVSQSPRYKVTKRGQDVALRCDPISGHVSLYWYRQALGQGPEFLTYFNYEAQQDKSGLPNDRFSAERPEGSISTLTIQRTEQRDSAMYRCASSLVDTNQPQHFGDGTRLSIL.

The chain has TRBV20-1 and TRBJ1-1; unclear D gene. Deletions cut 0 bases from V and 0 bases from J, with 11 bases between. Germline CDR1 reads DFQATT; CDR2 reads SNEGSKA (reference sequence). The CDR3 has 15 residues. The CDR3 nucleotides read TGCAGTGCTAGAGATCGAAAGGGAGTGAACACTGAAGCTTTCTTT. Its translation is CSARDRKGVNTEAFF.

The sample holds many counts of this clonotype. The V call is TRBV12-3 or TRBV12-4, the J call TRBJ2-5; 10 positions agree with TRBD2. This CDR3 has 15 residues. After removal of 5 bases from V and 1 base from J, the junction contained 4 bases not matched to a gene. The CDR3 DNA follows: TGTGCCAGCAGTCCGACTAGCGGGTTCCAAGAGACCCAGTACTTC. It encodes CASSPTSGFQETQYF.